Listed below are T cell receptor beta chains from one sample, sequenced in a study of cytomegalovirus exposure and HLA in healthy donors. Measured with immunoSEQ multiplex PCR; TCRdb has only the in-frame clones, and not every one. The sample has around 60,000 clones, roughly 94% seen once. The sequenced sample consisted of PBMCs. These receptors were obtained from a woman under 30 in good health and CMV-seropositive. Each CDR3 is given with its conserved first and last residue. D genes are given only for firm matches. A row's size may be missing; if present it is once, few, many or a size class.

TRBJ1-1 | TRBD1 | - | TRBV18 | TGTGCCAGCTCACGACAGGGGGCGAACACTGAAGCTTTCTTT | CASSRQGANTEAFF
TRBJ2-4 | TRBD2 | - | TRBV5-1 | TGCGCCAGCAGCTCTGGGACTAGCGGAACTTTTCCGTACTTC | CASSSGTSGTFPYF
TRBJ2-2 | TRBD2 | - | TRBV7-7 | TGTGCCAGCACCTTTAGCTGGCGGGAGGGCACCGGGGAGCTGTTTTTT | CASTFSWREGTGELFF
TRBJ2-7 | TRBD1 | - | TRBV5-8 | TGTGCCAGCATCCTGACAGGGGCGGCCTACGAGCAGTACTTC | CASILTGAAYEQYF
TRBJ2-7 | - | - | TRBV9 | TGTGCCAGCAGCGTATCCGGGACAACCCTAAGGGAGCAGTACTTC | CASSVSGTTLREQYF
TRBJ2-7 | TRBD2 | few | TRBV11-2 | TGTGCCAGCAGCTTAAGCGGGACGGAAACCTACGAGCAGTACTTC | CASSLSGTETYEQYF
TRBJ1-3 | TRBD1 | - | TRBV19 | TGTGCCAGTAGTATAACCGGACAGGGGGACGGAAACACCATATATTTT | CASSITGQGDGNTIYF
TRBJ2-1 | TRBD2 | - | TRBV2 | TGTGCCAGCAGGACCACGCTAGCGGGAGTATATAATGAGCAGTTCTTC | CASRTTLAGVYNEQFF
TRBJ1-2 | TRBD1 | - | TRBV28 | TGTGCCAGCAGTTCTAGGGACAGGGACGGCTACACCTTC | CASSSRDRDGYTF
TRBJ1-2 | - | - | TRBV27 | TGTGCCAGCAGACGCTCCGCGACAGAGTCACGCTACACCTTC | CASRRSATESRYTF
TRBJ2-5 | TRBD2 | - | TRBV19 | TGTGCCAGTCGCCACTTGGGGAGCGGGAGTCGAGAGACCCAGTACTTC | CASRHLGSGSRETQYF
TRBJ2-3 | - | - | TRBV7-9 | TGTGCCAGCAGTTCGGCAGGGTCAGATACGCAGTATTTT | CASSSAGSDTQYF
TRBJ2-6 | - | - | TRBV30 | TGTGCCTGGAACCCTTACCCATGGAGAAGTGGGGCCAACGTCCTGACTTTC | CAWNPYPWRSGANVLTF
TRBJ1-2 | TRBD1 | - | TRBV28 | TGTGCCAGCAGTTACAGGGGGCCGGGCTATGGCTACACCTTC | CASSYRGPGYGYTF
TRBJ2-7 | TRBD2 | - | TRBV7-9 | TGTGCCAGCAGCGGTGGGACTAGCGGGGGCGAGCAGTACTTC | CASSGGTSGGEQYF
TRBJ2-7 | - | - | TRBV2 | TGTGCCAGTAGACTAGACCCCCTCTACGAGCAGTACTTC | CASRLDPLYEQYF
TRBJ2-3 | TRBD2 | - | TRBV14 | TGTGCCAGCAGCGGACTAGCCGCAGATACGCAGTATTTT | CASSGLAADTQYF
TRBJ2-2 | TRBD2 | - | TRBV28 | TGTGCCAGCAGTCCCCCGGGAGGCGGGAGAGGGACCGGGGAGCTGTTTTTT | CASSPPGGGRGTGELFF
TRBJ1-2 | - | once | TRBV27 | TGTGCCAGCAGTCCCCTCGGTATAGCATCCTATGGCTACACCTTC | CASSPLGIASYGYTF
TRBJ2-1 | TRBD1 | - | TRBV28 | TGTGCCAGCAGTAGGGACAGCAATGAGCAGTTCTTC | CASSRDSNEQFF
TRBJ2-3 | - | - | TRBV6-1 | TGTGCCAGCAGTGAAATTAGCGGCTCCACAGATACGCAGTATTTT | CASSEISGSTDTQYF
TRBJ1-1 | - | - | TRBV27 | TGTGCCAGCAGTTTAATGGCCTCCTTGAACGGGGAGATGACTGAAGCTTTCTTT | CASSLMASLNGEMTEAFF
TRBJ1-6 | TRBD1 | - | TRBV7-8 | TGTGCCAGCAGTACAGGGGGTAATTCACCCCTCCACTTT | CASSTGGNSPLHF
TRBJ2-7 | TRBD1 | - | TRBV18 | TGTGCCAGCTCGGAAAAGACAGGGAGAGGGAACTACGAGCAGTACTTC | CASSEKTGRGNYEQYF
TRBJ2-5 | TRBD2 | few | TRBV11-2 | TGTGCCAGCAGCCGGGGGGGCTTAGAGACCCAGTACTTC | CASSRGGLETQYF